The 30 T cell receptor beta chains below all came from one sample that was sequenced in a study of somatic mutations in cytotoxic T cells in rheumatoid arthritis. TCRdb keeps only in-frame clones here, not all; method: immunoSEQ multiplex PCR. The table has 20,000 or so clones, under 85% seen once. Specimen: CD8+ T cells sorted from blood. These receptors came from a man between 18 and 35 years old with rheumatoid arthritis.

The chain uses TRBV7-2 and TRBJ1-2, with D unclear. The CDR3 covers 17 residues. Germline CDR1 is SGHTA and CDR2 is FQGNSA. Trimming removed 4 bases at V and 2 bases at J, with 20 bases between. CDR3 sequence (DNA): TGTGCCAGCAGCTCCGACCGATTACTGGGCACCAACTATGGCTACACCTTC. Translating it yields CASSSDRLLGTNYGYTF. The complete variable domain, with remaining parts taken from reference TRBV7-2 and TRBJ1-2, reads GAGVSQSPSNKVTEKGKDVELRCDPISGHTALYWYRQSLGQGLEFLIYFQGNSAPDKSGLPSDRFSAERTGGSVSTLTIQRTQQEDSAVYLCASSSDRLLGTNYGYTFGSGTRLTVV.

The chain uses TRBV6-1 and TRBJ2-3; 12 bases are a match to TRBD2. Germline trimming cut 0 bases from V and 0 bases from J; bases unmatched to any gene: 10. Germline-derived CDR1 and CDR2 are MNHNS and SASEGT. The CDR3 spans 20 residues. CDR3 residues: CASSEALAGGISVSTDTQYF. The CDR3 DNA sequence: TGTGCCAGCAGTGAAGCGCTAGCGGGGGGGATCTCTGTAAGCACAGATACGCAGTATTTT.

This sequence joins TRBV6-6 and TRBJ1-5, with TRBD1 matching 7 bases. CDR1 is MNHNY, CDR2 SVGAGI, per germline (reference sequence). CDR3 length: 13 amino acids. Losses at the gene ends were 6 bases for V and 5 bases for J; bases not matched to a gene: 4. The CDR3 loop is CASSLGQYQPQHF. The DNA for the CDR3 is TGTGCCAGCAGCCTGGGACAGTATCAGCCCCAGCATTTT.

This sequence joins TRBV2 and TRBJ2-7, with a possible D match to TRBD1 (6 bases). CDR1 and CDR2 (germline): SNHLY, FYNNEI. There are 13 residues in the CDR3. Between the trimmed V and J ends, which lost 3 bases and 5 bases, there was a span of 11 bases. CDR3 coding DNA: TGTGCCAGCAGTGAGGCAGAGGGGGACGAGCAGTACTTC. Its translation is CASSEAEGDEQYF. Supplemented by reference TRBV2 and TRBJ2-7, the full variable domain reads EPEVTQTPSHQVTQMGQEVILRCVPISNHLYFYWYRQILGQKVEFLVSFYNNEISEKSEIFDDQFSVERPDGSNFTLKIRSTKLEDSAMYFCASSEAEGDEQYFGPGTRLTVT.

This chain uses TRBV5-3 with TRBJ1-6; D possibly corresponds to TRBD1 (5 bases). TRBV5-3 is identified as an open reading frame with a role that is uncertain. With 6 bases removed from V and 2 bases from J, the gap between germline ends came to 12 bases. The CDR3 has 15 amino acids. This CDR3 reads CARTLTDTYNSPLHF. CDR3 sequence (DNA): TGTGCCAGAACCCTAACGGACACCTATAATTCACCCCTCCACTTT.

The genes are TRBV5-6 and TRBJ1-4; TRBD1 matches at 7 bases. After removal of 2 bases from V and 14 bases from J, the junction contained 0 bases not matched to a gene. The germline V gene has CDR1 SGHDT and CDR2 YYEEEE. The CDR3 has 10 residues. For the CDR3, the DNA is TGTGCCAGCAGCTTCAGGGGGCTGTTTTTT. Translated, it gives CASSFRGLFF.

The chain employs TRBV27 and TRBJ2-7, with D unresolved. The CDR3 is made up of 13 amino acids. CDR1 MNHEY and CDR2 SMNVEV come from the germline V gene (reference sequence). With 3 bases removed from V and 3 bases from J, the gap between germline ends came to 9 bases. The CDR3 reads CASSFRRGYEQYF. The CDR3 region has the DNA TGTGCCAGCAGTTTTAGACGCGGCTACGAGCAGTACTTC.

In DNA, the CDR3 is TGTGCCAGCAGTTACTCCGAGGCACCCCTCCACTTT. It encodes CASSYSEAPLHF. The chain uses TRBV6-5 and TRBJ1-6, with unresolved D. Per germline, CDR1 MNHEY and CDR2 SVGAGI. This CDR3 contains 12 residues. Trimming took 0 bases from V and 11 from J, leaving 5 bases between them.

The gene calls are TRBV7-9 and TRBJ1-1; D not certain. This CDR3 comprises 13 residues. In germline, CDR1 is SEHNR, CDR2 FQNEAQ (reference sequence). The V end lost 11 bases, the J end lost 1 base, and 14 bases lay between the germline ends. CDR3 in amino acids: CAYDWPGNTEAFF. The CDR3 DNA sequence: TGTGCCTACGATTGGCCCGGGAACACTGAAGCTTTCTTT.

The genes are TRBV4-1 and TRBJ1-4, with D uncertain. Trimming stripped 1 base from V and 5 bases from J, with 11 bases between. The germline V gene encodes CDR1 MGHRA and CDR2 YSYEKL. This CDR3 region has 15 residues. The CDR3 bases are TGCGCCAGCAGCCAAGTTAGCCCCACCAATGAAAAACTGTTTTTT. This translates into CASSQVSPTNEKLFF.

The chain couples TRBV6-1 to TRBJ2-7; 8 bases are a match to TRBD1. Germline values: CDR1 MNHNS, CDR2 SASEGT. The CDR3 covers 13 residues. The ends lost 7 bases at V and 2 bases at J; junction bases unmatched: 4. CDR3 loop: CASMETGAYEQYF. The CDR3 bases are TGTGCCAGCATGGAGACAGGGGCCTACGAGCAGTACTTC.

V and J are TRBV5-5 and TRBJ2-7, with TRBD1 as a possible D gene (5 bases). CDR3 length equals 11 residues. Deletions cut 3 bases from V and 5 bases from J, with 6 bases between. The germline gives CDR1 SGHKS, CDR2 YYEKEE (reference sequence). The CDR3 DNA is TGTGCCAGCAGCTCAGGGAACGAGCAGTACTTC. It yields the protein CASSSGNEQYF.

The J gene is TRBJ1-1, the V gene TRBV4-1, with D uncertain. Germline values: CDR1 MGHRA, CDR2 YSYEKL. V was pared by 4 bases and J by 4 bases, with 19 bases between. The CDR3 has 16 residues. CDR3 region: CASSPTSLNPVTEAFF. CDR3 DNA sequence: TGCGCCAGCAGCCCGACTTCACTCAACCCTGTCACTGAAGCTTTCTTT.

This sequence joins TRBV10-2 and TRBJ2-7; D is undetermined. The CDR3 is made up of 14 amino acids. V was cut by 7 bases and J by 1 base, with 14 bases left in between. Germline V gene lookup returns CDR1 WSHSY and CDR2 SAAADI. CDR3 region: CASTSGLESYEQYF. The CDR3 DNA reads as TGCGCCAGCACCTCGGGTTTGGAGTCCTACGAGCAGTACTTC.

In its sample, this clone was seen once. This chain joins TRBV7-8 and TRBJ2-3, with 13 bases aligning to TRBD2. Germline V CDR1 and CDR2: SGHVS, FQNEAQ. V lost 2 bases to trimming and J lost 1 base; unmatched junction nucleotides: 6. The length of the CDR3 is 18 residues. The CDR3 DNA is TGTGCCAGCAGCTTATTACTAGCGGGGGGGCCGGGCACAGATACGCAGTATTTT. The encoded protein is CASSLLLAGGPGTDTQYF.

The rearrangement joins TRBV6-1 to TRBJ2-1, with no clear D. This CDR3 is built from 11 residues. V was shortened by 10 bases and J by 6 bases, with 10 bases between the two germline ends. Per germline, CDR1 MNHNS and CDR2 SASEGT. The CDR3, as DNA: TGTGCCACTGAAACGGGCAATGAGCAGTTCTTC. Translated: CATETGNEQFF.

This sequence joins TRBV5-1 and TRBJ2-1; D possibly corresponds to TRBD1 (6 bases). The CDR3 consists of 17 residues. Germline lookup yields CDR1 SGHRS and CDR2 YFSETQ. Trimming took 0 bases from V and 8 from J, leaving 21 bases between them. In DNA form, the CDR3 reads TGCGCCAGCAGCTTGGTTTGGGGGCCTTATTTTGCGGATGAGCAGTTCTTC. Its translation: CASSLVWGPYFADEQFF.

The V gene is TRBV11-3, the J gene TRBJ2-7; 9 nucleotides align to TRBD1. CDR3 size: 14 residues. Germline assignment: CDR1 SGHNT and CDR2 YENEEA. The V gene end was trimmed by 5 bases and the J gene end by 3 bases; junction bases not matched to a gene: 5. The CDR3: CASSTRGQGYEQYF. In DNA, the CDR3 is TGTGCCAGCAGCACCCGGGGACAGGGCTACGAGCAGTACTTC.

The chain links TRBV29-1 to TRBJ2-7, with D perhaps matching TRBD1 or TRBD2 (7 bases each). The CDR3 is made up of 15 amino acids. Germline loops: CDR1 SQVTM, CDR2 ANQGSEA. Deletions cut 0 bases from V and 2 bases from J, with 14 bases between. As DNA, the CDR3 is TGCAGCGTTGAAGAGAGGGCAGGGGGGGCCTACGAGCAGTACTTC. As protein: CSVEERAGGAYEQYF.

The chain is built from TRBV27 and TRBJ2-3; 13 bases agree with TRBD2. Germline lookup yields CDR1 MNHEY and CDR2 SMNVEV (reference sequence). With V trimmed by 8 bases and J by 2 bases, 13 bases remained unmatched. There are 18 residues in the CDR3. CDR3 bases: TGTGCCAGCCGGGGACTAGCGGGGATACTCGACCACACAGATACGCAGTATTTT. Protein sequence: CASRGLAGILDHTDTQYF.

The J gene is TRBJ1-1, the V gene TRBV15; the D gene is possibly TRBD1 (5 bases). V dropped 8 bases and J dropped 0 bases, with 25 bases sitting between them. From germline, CDR1 is LNHNV and CDR2 YYDKDF (reference sequence). This CDR3 comprises 18 residues. The CDR3 DNA reads TGTGCCACCGGGACGTTTTGGGGCTCCGGGAGCTTGAACACTGAAGCTTTCTTT. It translates to CATGTFWGSGSLNTEAFF.

The chain uses TRBV7-6 and TRBJ2-1; the D gene is possibly TRBD1 (6 bases). The germline gives CDR1 SGHVS, CDR2 FNYEAQ. This CDR3 spans 16 amino acids. V lost 1 base to trimming and J lost 0 bases, with 10 bases between them. This CDR3 is CASSLGARGSYNEQFF. CDR3 sequence (DNA): TGTGCCAGCAGCTTAGGGGCCAGGGGCTCCTACAATGAGCAGTTCTTC.

The CDR3 spells CASSRQLGKTGELFF. CDR3 coding DNA: TGTGCCAGCAGCCGCCAATTGGGGAAGACCGGGGAGCTGTTTTTT. The chain links TRBV7-3 to TRBJ2-2; D is unresolved. Germline CDR1 is SGHTA and CDR2 is FQGTGA. The ends were cut back, 5 bases at V and 5 bases at J, with 15 bases in the middle. This CDR3 spans 15 amino acids.

The chain employs TRBV10-3 and TRBJ2-7, with D perhaps matching TRBD1 (6 bases). Trimming removed 0 bases from V and 0 bases from J, with 6 bases in between. The CDR3 consists of 14 residues. Germline V lookup: CDR1 ENHRY, CDR2 SYGVKD. CDR3 sequence reads: CAISESDSSYEQYF. DNA for the CDR3: TGTGCCATCAGTGAGTCGGACAGCTCCTACGAGCAGTACTTC.

The chain carries TRBV10-1 and TRBJ2-3; 8 nucleotides agree with TRBD2. The CDR3 consists of 15 residues. Germline V gene sequence: CDR1 WNHNN, CDR2 SYGVQD (reference sequence). V dropped 5 bases and J dropped 2; count of bases not matched to a gene: 6. CDR3 residues: CASSTFGGATDTQYF. For the CDR3, the DNA is TGCGCCAGCAGTACTTTCGGGGGGGCCACAGATACGCAGTATTTT.

In this sample, this clone turned up a few times. The J gene is TRBJ1-5, the V gene TRBV27; TRBD1 matches at 7 bases. The junction had 6 bases not matched to a gene; V was cut back by 3 bases and J by 1 base. The CDR3 is made up of 16 amino acids. The germline V gene encodes CDR1 MNHEY and CDR2 SMNVEV (reference sequence). In nucleotides, the CDR3 is TGTGCCAGCAGTTTGGGACAGCTTTCCAGCAATCAGCCCCAGCATTTT. It encodes CASSLGQLSSNQPQHF.

V is TRBV7-6 and J is TRBJ2-2; D gene uncertain. The germline gives CDR1 SGHVS, CDR2 FNYEAQ. CDR3 length equals 16 residues. Trimming took off 5 bases at V and 1 base at J, with 14 bases between the two ends. CDR3 region: CASSPNPILNTGELFF. CDR3 sequence (DNA): TGTGCCAGCAGCCCAAACCCTATCTTGAACACCGGGGAGCTGTTTTTT. Full variable domain (rest looked up from reference TRBV7-6 and TRBJ2-2): GAGVSQSPRYKVTKRGQDVALRCDPISGHVSLYWYRQALGQGPEFLTYFNYEAQQDKSGLPNDRFSAERPEGSISTLTIQRTEQRDSAMYRCASSPNPILNTGELFFGEGSRLTVL.

This chain uses TRBV19 with TRBJ2-1; 8 nucleotides line up with TRBD1. Trimming at V came to 1 base and at J to 7 bases, leaving 0 bases not matched to a gene. CDR1 and CDR2 from the germline V gene are LNHDA and SQIVND (reference sequence). The CDR3 is made up of 13 amino acids. CDR3 in DNA: TGTGCCAGTAGTATAGGGGACAGGAATGAGCAGTTCTTC. This translates into CASSIGDRNEQFF.

CDR3 sequence reads: CATSGQGGSYNEQFF. The DNA for the CDR3 is TGTGCCACCTCGGGACAGGGAGGCTCCTACAATGAGCAGTTCTTC. The chain joins TRBV6-1 to TRBJ2-1, with 9 bases identical to TRBD1. In germline, CDR1 is MNHNS, CDR2 SASEGT. There are 15 residues in the CDR3. With V trimmed by 10 bases and J by 0 bases, 7 bases remained unmatched.

This sequence joins TRBV19 and TRBJ1-1; D not certain. The CDR3 totals 12 residues. CDR1 and CDR2 from the germline V gene are LNHDA and SQIVND (reference sequence). The ends were cut back, 1 base at V and 4 bases at J, with 4 bases in the middle. CDR3 region: CASSIAGTEAFF. The CDR3 DNA reads as TGTGCCAGTAGTATAGCCGGCACTGAAGCTTTCTTT. Complete variable domain (other parts from reference TRBV19 and TRBJ1-1): DGGITQSPKYLFRKEGQNVTLSCEQNLNHDAMYWYRQDPGQGLRLIYYSQIVNDFQKGDIAEGYSVSREKKESFPLTVTSAQKNPTAFYLCASSIAGTEAFFGQGTRLTVV.